These 14 T cell receptor beta chains originate from one sample sequenced in a study of cytomegalovirus exposure and HLA in healthy donors (dated by TCRdb to 2015 to 2018). Receptors were amplified or captured by the immunoSEQ multiplex PCR assay. The table comes from immuneACCESS by way of TCRdb, which keeps in-frame sequences with V and J called. Part of the clones is missing from these tables; in studies checked, under half for an unresolved V gene and the rest for unknown reasons. Across this sample there are 150,000 to 200,000 clones, with around 85% seen only once. The top ten constitute around a sixth of the sample. The sequencing input was PBMCs. The receptor set was obtained from a man younger than 35 in good health and CMV-seropositive.

The chain carries TRBV10-2 and TRBJ1-1; TRBD1 matches 9 bases. Per the germline V gene, CDR1 is WSHSY and CDR2 is SAAADI. V shed 9 bases and J 6 bases; nucleotides not matched to a gene: 8. This CDR3 is built from 13 residues. The CDR3, as DNA: TGCGCCAGTGAACAGGGGGCTCTCGCTGAAGCTTTCTTT. This codes for CASEQGALAEAFF.

The chain uses TRBV4-2 and TRBJ2-1; TRBD2 matches at 9 bases. V lost 0 bases and J lost 6; bases outside the gene matches: 6. The germline V gene has CDR1 LGHNA and CDR2 YNFKEQ. The CDR3 is 16 residues long. CDR3 loop: CASSQEYSRGGNEQFF. In nucleotides, the CDR3 is TGTGCCAGCAGCCAAGAGTACTCGCGGGGGGGCAATGAGCAGTTCTTC.

This clone was seen a few times. This chain connects TRBV2 to TRBJ2-3, with D perhaps TRBD2 (5 bases). The germline CDR1 and CDR2 sequences are SNHLY and FYNNEI. The CDR3 is 14 amino acids. Between the trimmed V and J ends, which lost 1 base and 6 bases, there was a span of 11 bases. In DNA form, the CDR3 reads TGTGCCAGCAGTGAAGGGGAGTCAGCGGATACGCAGTATTTT. Translating it yields CASSEGESADTQYF.

The V gene is TRBV30, the J gene TRBJ2-2; D possibly corresponds to TRBD1 (5 bases). Germline lookup yields CDR1 GTSNPN and CDR2 SVGIG (reference sequence). The CDR3 is 16 residues long. Trimming took off 3 bases at V and 1 base at J, with 15 bases between the two ends. The CDR3 sequence: CAWRALQGRNTGELFF. CDR3 coding DNA: TGTGCCTGGAGGGCCCTCCAGGGAAGGAACACCGGGGAGCTGTTTTTT.

This chain links TRBV4-2 with TRBJ1-4; 8 bases fit TRBD1. CDR3 length equals 15 residues. V gave up 4 bases and J gave up 4 bases; unmatched junction bases: 5. Germline V gives CDR1 LGHNA, CDR2 YNFKEQ. The CDR3 DNA follows: TGTGCCAGCAGCCCCCCGGGACAGGTTAATGAAAAACTGTTTTTT. Its translation: CASSPPGQVNEKLFF.

The chain carries TRBV5-4 and TRBJ2-3; 10 bases line up with TRBD2. Trimming cost V 1 base and J 2 bases; bases outside gene matches: 4. This CDR3 is 16 amino acids long. In germline, CDR1 is SGHNT, CDR2 YYREEE (reference sequence). CDR3 amino acids: CASSLQAGGPTDTQYF. For the CDR3, the DNA is TGTGCCAGCAGCTTGCAAGCGGGGGGGCCCACAGATACGCAGTATTTT.

The genes are TRBV18 and TRBJ1-3; 12 bases map to TRBD1. This CDR3 is 19 amino acids long. Germline loops: CDR1 KGHSH, CDR2 LQKENI. Trimming cost V 6 bases and J 0 bases; bases outside gene matches: 12. The CDR3 protein is CASSVFSGQGATSGNTIYF. CDR3 nucleotide sequence: TGTGCCAGCTCCGTATTTTCGGGACAGGGGGCTACCTCTGGAAACACCATATATTTT. The full variable domain, with the rest looked up from reference TRBV18 and TRBJ1-3, is NAGVMQNPRHLVRRRGQEARLRCSPMKGHSHVYWYRQLPEEGLKFMVYLQKENIIDESGMPKERFSAEFPKEGPSILRIQQVVRGDSAAYFCASSVFSGQGATSGNTIYFGEGSWLTVV.

This clone was seen a single time. The rearrangement uses TRBV28 and TRBJ2-1, with TRBD2 matching 7 bases. The J segment lost 6 bases and the V segment lost 2 bases, leaving 7 bases of the junction unmatched. Germline V CDR1 and CDR2: MDHEN, SYDVKM. The CDR3 has 15 amino acids. As DNA, the CDR3 is TGTGCCAGCAGTTTAGTAGCGGGCGGGGGCAATGAGCAGTTCTTC. This sequence encodes CASSLVAGGGNEQFF.

The chain couples TRBV4-2 to TRBJ2-3, with 10 bases aligning to TRBD1. CDR1 LGHNA and CDR2 YNFKEQ come from the germline V gene. Losses at the gene ends were 1 base for V and 5 bases for J; bases not matched to a gene: 15. The CDR3 spans 19 residues. Here the CDR3 reads CASSQVSLGGTGARDTQYF. CDR3 DNA sequence: TGTGCCAGCAGCCAAGTAAGTCTAGGCGGGACAGGGGCCAGAGATACGCAGTATTTT.

CDR3 bases: TGTGCCAGCAGCTATCTCTCCGGGACACCCTTCTGGGACTACGAGCAGTACTTC. The encoded protein is CASSYLSGTPFWDYEQYF. The rearrangement links TRBV7-2 to TRBJ2-7; weak D call: TRBD1 (6 bases). Trimming removed 4 bases from V and 3 bases from J, with 25 bases in between. CDR3 length: 18 residues. The germline V gene encodes CDR1 SGHTA and CDR2 FQGNSA.

This clone appeared a single time. V is TRBV28 and J is TRBJ2-1, with 9 bases lining up with TRBD1. The CDR3 spans 14 residues. The V gene's germline CDR1 is MDHEN and CDR2 SYDVKM. V was clipped by 2 bases and J by 12 bases; unmatched bases: 8. The CDR3 loop is CASSLGTGGAVQFF. CDR3 in DNA: TGTGCCAGCAGTTTAGGAACAGGGGGCGCAGTGCAGTTCTTC.

This rearrangement joins TRBV6-1 to TRBJ2-1, with a possible D match to TRBD2 (6 bases). The germline CDR1 and CDR2 sequences are MNHNS and SASEGT. This CDR3 is built from 15 residues. V was shortened by 5 bases and J by 0 bases, with 11 bases between the two germline ends. The CDR3 spells CASSPWTNSYNEQFF. As DNA, the CDR3 is TGTGCCAGCAGTCCCTGGACTAACTCCTACAATGAGCAGTTCTTC.

This clone was counted only a few times. The chain recombines TRBV30 with TRBJ1-2, with TRBD1 identical over 7 bases. Germline V gene sequence: CDR1 GTSNPN, CDR2 SVGIG (reference sequence). CDR3 length: 14 amino acids. V gave up 4 bases and J gave up 4 bases; unmatched junction bases: 9. The DNA for the CDR3 is TGTGCCTGGATACCCATCCGGGACAGCTATGGCTACACCTTC. As protein: CAWIPIRDSYGYTF.

The chain links TRBV9 to TRBJ2-7; a possible D gene is TRBD2 (6 bases). This CDR3 has 14 residues. CDR1 is SGDLS, CDR2 YYNGEE, per germline. Trimming removed 0 bases from V and 2 bases from J, with 9 bases in between. CDR3 residues: CASSVDGGTYEQYF. The CDR3 bases are TGTGCCAGCAGCGTAGACGGAGGGACCTACGAGCAGTACTTC.